What follows describes a single TCR beta chain. Some clones are missing from TCRdb's copy, which holds only in-frame ones; the method was immunoSEQ multiplex PCR. Of approximately 210,000 clones listed, around 81% were seen once; the top ten hold 8.9%. The data were obtained in a study of blood T cell repertoires in COVID-19. This sequence was found in a woman aged 45-60 years with acute COVID-19. Sample: PBMCs or T cells enriched from blood (not recorded which).

CDR3 protein: CASSQHRTGNTEAFF. In nucleotides, the CDR3 is TGCGCCAGCAGCCAACACCGGACAGGGAACACTGAAGCTTTCTTT. The rearrangement joins TRBV4-3 to TRBJ1-1; 7 bases agree with TRBD1. The CDR3 length is 15 residues. The V segment lost 2 bases and the J segment 1 base; nucleotides outside the gene matches: 4. Germline CDR1 and CDR2: LGHNA and YSLEER.